This entry features one T cell receptor beta chain sequence. The sample comes from a study of blood T cell repertoires in COVID-19. Generated by immunoSEQ multiplex PCR, the TCRdb table keeps only in-frame clones and is missing some. The data hold approximately 50,000 clones, with 65% to 85% observed a single time. Germline V gives CDR1 MGHDK, CDR2 SYGVNS. Trimming removed 3 bases at V and 5 bases at J, with 14 bases between. The CDR3 consists of 14 residues. Sequencing was performed on peripheral blood. The sequence derives from a woman of 80 years or more with COVID-19, enrolled during active disease. The chain recombines TRBV25-1 with TRBJ2-7, with D maybe TRBD1 (6 bases). The CDR3 coding sequence is TGTGCCAGCAGTGAGGGGCAGGGGAAGAACGAGCAGTACTTC. Protein sequence: CASSEGQGKNEQYF.